This T cell receptor (beta chain) was recovered during a study of blood T cell repertoires in COVID-19. Assay used: immunoSEQ multiplex PCR; TCRdb lists only in-frame clones, some missing. The sample has some 400,000 clones, more than 75% seen once. The CDR3 is made up of 15 amino acids. CDR1 is MGHDK and CDR2 is SYGVNS in the germline V gene. V gave up 4 bases and J gave up 0 bases, with 12 bases separating them. This rearrangement joins TRBV25-1 to TRBJ1-1; D unclear. This sequence originates from a human donor with acute or convalescent COVID-19. The donor label of this sample is uncertain. Sequencing was done on a sample of peripheral blood. CDR3 protein: CASSGRRGLNTEAFF. The CDR3 region has the DNA TGTGCCAGCAGTGGACGGAGAGGGTTGAACACTGAAGCTTTCTTT.